The 30 T cell receptor beta chains listed next were all sequenced from one sample in a study of CD4 T cells in relation to SARS-CoV-2 and coronaviruses. Clones were read by immunoSEQ multiplex PCR, and TCRdb kept only the in-frame ones, dropping some. Counted here are 25,000 to 30,000 clones, just under 75% occurring once; the ten biggest clones make up around a fifth. Their target antigens are unknown. Before the COVID-19 pandemic, during about 2010-2018, CD4+ T cells were taken from unexposed donors. CD4+ T cells were isolated from the cells after more than nine days of culture. Sample: CD4+ T cells from PBMCs, cultured in vitro. These receptors were obtained from a human donor in good health.

The V call is TRBV28, the J call TRBJ2-7, with D perhaps assigned TRBD1 or TRBD2 (5 bases each). Germline loops: CDR1 MDHEN, CDR2 SYDVKM. CDR3 size: 15 residues. Trimming pared 7 bases from V and 2 bases from J, leaving 18 bases between. The CDR3 nucleotides read TGTGCCAGCACTATAGACGAGGGACGACCCTACGAGCAGTACTTC. The encoded protein is CASTIDEGRPYEQYF.

The V call is TRBV28, the J call TRBJ1-5; weak D call: TRBD1 (5 bases). V was pared by 4 bases and J by 4 bases, with 5 bases between. Germline loops: CDR1 MDHEN, CDR2 SYDVKM. The CDR3 loop spans 12 amino acids. The DNA for the CDR3 is TGTGCCAGCAGTTCAGGGAATCAGCCCCAGCATTTT. Translation: CASSSGNQPQHF.

The V and J genes are TRBV6-2 or TRBV6-3 and TRBJ2-7; TRBD1 agrees at 7 bases. CDR1 is MNHEY and CDR2 is SVGEGT in the germline V gene. This CDR3 is built from 14 residues. Germline trimming cut 6 bases from V and 6 bases from J; bases unmatched to any gene: 11. The CDR3 nucleotides read TGTGCCAGCAGCTCCACAGGGGTCCCCAGCGAGCAGTACTTC. Amino acids: CASSSTGVPSEQYF.

This clone has only a few counts. The chain couples TRBV5-8 to TRBJ2-7; D ambiguous. Trimming stripped 5 bases from V and 6 bases from J, with 18 bases between. Germline V gives CDR1 SGHTS, CDR2 YDEGEE. CDR3 size: 14 residues. The CDR3 protein is CASRSRQAKTEQYF. The CDR3 DNA follows: TGTGCCAGCAGATCCCGGCAGGCAAAGACCGAGCAGTACTTC. Full variable domain (remainder filled in from reference TRBV5-8 and TRBJ2-7): EAGVTQSPTHLIKTRGQQATLRCSPISGHTSVYWYQQALGLGLQFLLWYDEGEERNRGNFPPRFSGRQFPNYSSELNVNALELEDSALYLCASRSRQAKTEQYFGPGTRLTVT.

The DNA of the CDR3 is TGTGCCAGCCAGCAGCGGGGGGATAACCAAGAGACCCAGTACTTC. It encodes CASQQRGDNQETQYF. V and J are TRBV5-6 and TRBJ2-5; 9 bases are shared with TRBD2. The V gene's germline CDR1 is SGHDT and CDR2 YYEEEE. The CDR3 spans 15 residues. With V trimmed by 7 bases and J by 0 bases, 7 bases remained unmatched.

The chain employs TRBV19 and TRBJ1-2; D possibly corresponds to TRBD1 (6 bases). The CDR3 is 16 residues long. Germline values: CDR1 LNHDA, CDR2 SQIVND (reference sequence). Trimming pared 5 bases from V and 4 bases from J, leaving 20 bases between. The CDR3: CASSPDRPLGGYGYTF. The CDR3 DNA is TGTGCCAGTAGTCCGGACAGACCCCTTGGTGGCTATGGCTACACCTTC.

The chain uses TRBV9 and TRBJ2-1; TRBD2 matches at 7 bases. The V segment lost 1 base and the J segment 2 bases; nucleotides outside the gene matches: 3. The CDR3 extends over 15 amino acids. Germline V gives CDR1 SGDLS, CDR2 YYNGEE. Written as DNA, the CDR3 is TGTGCCAGCAGCGTATTGGGGACTACCTACAATGAGCAGTTCTTC. It codes for CASSVLGTTYNEQFF.

The V gene is TRBV7-2, the J gene TRBJ2-7, with 10 nucleotides matching TRBD1. CDR3 size: 14 residues. The germline V gene has CDR1 SGHTA and CDR2 FQGNSA. The V and J ends lost 5 bases and 0 bases, in that order; junction bases with no gene match: 1. In nucleotides, the CDR3 is TGTGCCAGCAGCGACAGGGGGCCCTCCTACGAGCAGTACTTC. As protein: CASSDRGPSYEQYF.

In this sample, this clone turned up a few times. The rearrangement joins TRBV19 to TRBJ1-4; D is perhaps TRBD1 (5 bases). Trimming took off 6 bases at V and 8 bases at J, with 13 bases between the two ends. Germline loops: CDR1 LNHDA, CDR2 SQIVND (reference sequence). The CDR3 has 13 residues. CDR3: CASRRGLGEKLFF. The DNA for the CDR3 is TGTGCCAGTAGGAGGGGACTGGGAGAAAAACTGTTTTTT.

The chain employs TRBV28 and TRBJ2-2; D not certain. V gave up 6 bases and J gave up 4 bases, with 9 bases separating them. Germline loops: CDR1 MDHEN, CDR2 SYDVKM. The CDR3 length is 13 residues. The CDR3 nucleotides read TGTGCCAGCAGAGACTCTACCACCGGGGAGCTGTTTTTT. It translates to CASRDSTTGELFF. Full variable domain (remainder filled in from reference TRBV28 and TRBJ2-2): DVKVTQSSRYLVKRTGEKVFLECVQDMDHENMFWYRQDPGLGLRLIYFSYDVKMKEKGDIPEGYSVSREKKERFSLILESASTNQTSMYLCASRDSTTGELFFGEGSRLTVL.

This chain links TRBV7-9 with TRBJ2-1; 9 positions agree with TRBD2. Germline CDR1 SEHNR, CDR2 FQNEAQ (reference sequence). The CDR3 spans 15 residues. Trimming at V came to 6 bases and at J to 8 bases, leaving 11 bases not matched to a gene. CDR3 nucleotide sequence: TGTGCCAGCAGTCCACCGGGACTAGCAGCCTATGAGCAGTTCTTC. This codes for CASSPPGLAAYEQFF.

This chain connects TRBV19 to TRBJ1-2, with D tentatively TRBD1 (5 bases). Germline V gene data show CDR1 as LNHDA and CDR2 as SQIVND (reference sequence). The CDR3 totals 15 residues. Trimming removed 6 bases from V and 4 bases from J, with 18 bases in between. The CDR3 coding sequence is TGTGCCAGTAGGACCGATGGGGGGGTTAGCTATGGCTACACCTTC. Residues: CASRTDGGVSYGYTF.

The chain employs TRBV27 and TRBJ1-5; 7 bases line up with TRBD1. In germline, CDR1 is MNHEY, CDR2 SMNVEV (reference sequence). The trim removed 5 bases at V and 2 bases at J, leaving 9 bases unmatched. The CDR3 totals 16 residues. The chain's CDR3 is CASSARQGWGNQPQHF. DNA for the CDR3: TGTGCCAGCAGTGCAAGACAGGGTTGGGGCAATCAGCCCCAGCATTTT.

This clone has only one observation. The chain links TRBV10-3 to TRBJ2-3; the match to TRBD1 covers 9 bases. J lost 5 bases, V lost 11 bases, and 11 bases had no gene match. The CDR3 is 14 amino acids. Germline CDR1 reads ENHRY; CDR2 reads SYGVKD. The CDR3: CASGQGTGEDTQYF. The CDR3 nucleotides are TGTGCCTCCGGACAGGGGACGGGGGAAGATACGCAGTATTTT.

This clone came up once. The chain has TRBV29-1 and TRBJ2-7; 10 bases are a match to TRBD2. V shed 4 bases and J 3 bases; nucleotides not matched to a gene: 3. This CDR3 contains 13 residues. Germline CDR1 reads SQVTM; CDR2 reads ANQGSEA. CDR3 DNA: TGCAGCGTTGCTCCTAGCGGGAGCTACGAGCAGTACTTC. It specifies CSVAPSGSYEQYF.

The rearrangement links TRBV6-6 to TRBJ1-2; TRBD1 agrees at 12 bases. The CDR3 extends over 15 amino acids. J gave up 7 bases and V 2 bases, and 5 bases lay outside the gene matches. CDR1 is MNHNY and CDR2 is SVGAGI in the germline V gene (reference sequence). The chain's CDR3 is CASSYPGQGAIGYTF. The CDR3, as DNA: TGTGCCAGCAGTTACCCGGGACAGGGGGCCATTGGCTACACCTTC.

The chain joins TRBV6-2 or TRBV6-3 to TRBJ2-7, with 7 positions matching TRBD1. Germline lookup yields CDR1 MNHEY and CDR2 SVGEGT. V lost 6 bases and J lost 6; bases outside the gene matches: 5. The CDR3 extends over 12 amino acids. CDR3 sequence (DNA): TGTGCCAGCAGCCGCACAGGGGCCGAGCAGTACTTC. Amino acids: CASSRTGAEQYF.

This rearrangement joins TRBV3-1 (or the pseudogene TRBV3-2) to TRBJ2-5; weak D call: TRBD1 (5 bases). Germline CDR1 LGHDT, CDR2 YNNKEL (reference sequence). The CDR3 extends over 16 amino acids. Trimming pared 1 base from V and 0 bases from J, leaving 12 bases between. CDR3 bases: TGTGCCAGCAGCCAAGGAATGACAGATAACCAAGAGACCCAGTACTTC. Its protein product is CASSQGMTDNQETQYF.

The V call is TRBV19, the J call TRBJ2-1, with 10 bases fitting TRBD2. Germline-derived CDR1 and CDR2 are LNHDA and SQIVND (reference sequence). V shed 1 base and J 0 bases; nucleotides not matched to a gene: 6. The CDR3 has 18 residues. This chain's CDR3 is CASSIATRLAGSYNEQFF. The CDR3 bases are TGTGCCAGTAGTATAGCAACCCGACTAGCGGGCTCCTACAATGAGCAGTTCTTC.

This rearrangement joins TRBV2 to TRBJ1-4; possible D gene TRBD1, 5 bases. Germline V CDR1 and CDR2: SNHLY, FYNNEI. This CDR3 is built from 19 residues. V was clipped by 7 bases and J by 1 base, with 25 bases between them. CDR3 nucleotides: TGTGCCAGCACCGAAAGGGGACGGGGGAGACAGAGAACTAATGAAAAACTGTTTTTT. It yields the protein CASTERGRGRQRTNEKLFF.

This clone was counted a few times. The chain carries TRBV7-8 and TRBJ1-1, with 8 bases identical to TRBD1. With 2 bases clipped from V and 5 bases from J, the junction kept 1 base outside the gene matches. The CDR3 is made up of 13 amino acids. Germline CDR1 SGHVS, CDR2 FQNEAQ. CDR3 sequence (DNA): TGTGCCAGCAGCTTAAACAGGGGGACTGAAGCTTTCTTT. Translated: CASSLNRGTEAFF.

The V call is TRBV18, the J call TRBJ2-2; D may be TRBD2 (5 bases). This CDR3 contains 15 residues. Deletions cut 3 bases from V and 5 bases from J, with 13 bases between. Per germline, CDR1 KGHSH and CDR2 LQKENI. CDR3 nucleotide sequence: TGTGCCAGCTCACCGTCCAGGTCGGGGACCGGGGAGCTGTTTTTT. This gives the protein CASSPSRSGTGELFF. Full variable domain (missing parts from reference TRBV18 and TRBJ2-2): NAGVMQNPRHLVRRRGQEARLRCSPMKGHSHVYWYRQLPEEGLKFMVYLQKENIIDESGMPKERFSAEFPKEGPSILRIQQVVRGDSAAYFCASSPSRSGTGELFFGEGSRLTVL.

In this sample, this clone turned up a few times. CDR3 protein: CASSPPSGANVLTF. As DNA, the CDR3 is TGTGCCAGCAGCCCACCGTCTGGGGCCAACGTCCTGACTTTC. The chain carries TRBV5-4 and TRBJ2-6; unclear D gene. The CDR3 spans 14 residues. The germline V gene encodes CDR1 SGHNT and CDR2 YYREEE (reference sequence). V lost 4 bases and J lost 1, with 6 bases in between.

V is TRBV19 and J is TRBJ1-2, with 7 bases fitting TRBD1. V lost 5 bases, J lost 4 bases, and 10 bases stayed unmatched. Germline-derived CDR1 and CDR2 are LNHDA and SQIVND (reference sequence). The CDR3 has 15 residues. CDR3 DNA sequence: TGTGCCAGTAGTCTCATAGACAGGGCCCGCTATGGCTACACCTTC. This translates into CASSLIDRARYGYTF.

CDR3: CASSFWGVDEQFF. CDR3 DNA: TGTGCCAGCAGTTTCTGGGGGGTTGATGAGCAGTTCTTC. J is TRBJ2-1 and V is TRBV12-3 or TRBV12-4; D perhaps matches TRBD2 (6 bases). This CDR3 is 13 amino acids long. The ends were cut back, 3 bases at V and 8 bases at J, with 11 bases in the middle.

The chain employs TRBV18 and TRBJ1-1, with D perhaps TRBD1 (5 bases). Trimming stripped 3 bases from V and 0 bases from J, with 11 bases between. Germline V gives CDR1 KGHSH, CDR2 LQKENI. This CDR3 is built from 15 residues. CDR3 in DNA: TGTGCCAGCTCACCGCGGCCAGGGATGAACACTGAAGCTTTCTTT. Amino acids: CASSPRPGMNTEAFF. Using reference TRBV18 and TRBJ1-1 for the parts outside the CDR3, the full variable domain is NAGVMQNPRHLVRRRGQEARLRCSPMKGHSHVYWYRQLPEEGLKFMVYLQKENIIDESGMPKERFSAEFPKEGPSILRIQQVVRGDSAAYFCASSPRPGMNTEAFFGQGTRLTVV.

The chain is built from TRBV5-5 and TRBJ2-7, with 7 bases lining up with TRBD1. CDR1 and CDR2 (germline): SGHKS, YYEKEE (reference sequence). The CDR3 extends over 15 amino acids. Trimming removed 4 bases from V and 2 bases from J; junction bases left unmatched: 9. The CDR3 sequence is CASSTTGSFAYEQYF. As DNA, the CDR3 is TGTGCCAGCAGCACGACAGGGAGCTTCGCCTACGAGCAGTACTTC.

This clone was seen a handful of times. This rearrangement joins TRBV7-2 to TRBJ2-1; 11 nucleotides align to TRBD1. V gave up 4 bases and J gave up 7 bases; unmatched junction bases: 3. The CDR3 sequence is 14 residues long. CDR1 is SGHTA and CDR2 is FQGNSA in the germline V gene. CDR3 sequence: CASSSDRGRNEQFF. The DNA for the CDR3 is TGTGCCAGCAGCTCGGACAGGGGGCGGAATGAGCAGTTCTTC. The variable domain in full, with the rest retrieved from reference TRBV7-2 and TRBJ2-1, is GAGVSQSPSNKVTEKGKDVELRCDPISGHTALYWYRQSLGQGLEFLIYFQGNSAPDKSGLPSDRFSAERTGGSVSTLTIQRTQQEDSAVYLCASSSDRGRNEQFFGPGTRLTVL.

The rearrangement joins TRBV19 to TRBJ1-4; 9 nucleotides agree with TRBD1. This CDR3 contains 15 residues. V shed 4 bases, J shed 6 bases, and the junction held 6 bases outside the gene matches. Germline-derived CDR1 and CDR2 are LNHDA and SQIVND (reference sequence). The CDR3 loop is CASSTTGGRYEKLFF. CDR3 nucleotides: TGTGCCAGTAGTACCACAGGGGGCAGATATGAAAAACTGTTTTTT.

The chain employs TRBV4-2 and TRBJ1-2; TRBD1 is a possible D gene (5 bases). Germline V CDR1 and CDR2: LGHNA, YNFKEQ. CDR3 length: 15 residues. Trimming removed 1 base from V and 7 bases from J, with 16 bases in between. In DNA form, the CDR3 reads TGTGCCAGCAGCCAAGTTGGTCCCCCAGACAGTGGCTACACCTTC. The encoded protein is CASSQVGPPDSGYTF.